This TCR beta chain was sequenced in a study of molecular identifiers for immune sequencing clone quantification. Study-wide results and caveats: Under 1% of molecules in naive cells, but over 99% of effector molecules, belonged to clones above 20 RNA copies. Highly expanded clone sizes could be underestimated by identical TCR molecules that share a barcode. Investigators reportedly could detect spiked Jurkat TCR RNA from one cell among around 900,000 naive cells.

Libraries from naive CD8 cells were generated from approximately 20,000 to 1,000,000 sorted cells (with 10%, 30% or 50% RNA). Using its own MiXCR run on the PCR reads, TCRdb lists one record per CDR3 protein. Of over 50,000 distinct CDR3 sequences detected, approximately 40% appear once; the ten largest clones hold about 3.8%. The table lists this clonotype with a few counts. The antigen is unknown. The CDR3 is 14 amino acids. Germline values: CDR1 DFQATT, CDR2 SNEGSKA (reference sequence). With V trimmed by 6 bases and J by 2 bases, 2 bases remained unmatched. Material for sequencing was naive CD8+ T cells from blood, with Jurkat cell RNA spiked in. Indicated subset: FACS-sorted CD8+CD4-CCR7+CD45RA+ naive T cells. The chain joins TRBV20-1 to TRBJ2-3; 13 bases line up with TRBD2. The receptor was isolated from a human donor in good health. Some libraries in this study had Jurkat cell RNA spiked in. The CDR3 loop reads CSAGTSGITDTQYF. The CDR3 bases are TGCAGTGCGGGGACTAGCGGGATCACAGATACGCAGTATTTT.